This entry features one T cell receptor beta chain sequence. The antigen remains undetermined. A junction end diverges from the germline sequence, so it may reflect a read error. The CDR3 spans 14 residues. Per germline, CDR1 SGHAT and CDR2 FQNNGV. These data are taken from a study of tumor-infiltrating lymphocytes in primary liver carcinoma. The source of the blood RNA was unsorted whole blood, and germline DNA was extracted as well. Patients were treatment-naive with chronic HBV infection. Before the surgical procedure, approximately 4 milliliters of peripheral blood were collected. Overall study results and limits: The 250 largest clones made up significantly more of tumor than blood repertoires (p = 0.039).

Synthesis of TCR beta cDNA was carried out from 500 ng total RNA with a constant-region primer. Construction of TCR beta libraries relied on three successive nested multiplex PCR rounds employing slightly modified ARM-PCR. The first two PCR rounds, around 10 cycles each, used TRBV1-TRBV30 forward primers and a C-beta reverse primer. One entry per CDR3 protein results from TCRdb running MiXCR on the multiplex PCR reads. The sample shows 330,000 or so distinct CDR3 sequences, approximately 64% of them seen only once. Sequenced input: peripheral blood. The receptor was isolated from a man aged 40-50 years with primary liver carcinoma and hepatitis B virus infection. The chain couples TRBV11-2 to TRBJ2-2; unclear D gene. CDR3 residues: CVSSLCTSGGELFF. For the CDR3, the DNA is TGTGTCAGCAGCTTATGCACGTCAGGCGGGGAGCTGTTTTTT.